These 25 T cell receptor beta chains originate from one sample sequenced in a study of blood T cell repertoires in COVID-19. Generated by immunoSEQ multiplex PCR, the TCRdb table keeps only in-frame clones and is missing some. The data contain 150,000 to 190,000 clones, 84% of them singletons. The sequenced material came from PBMCs or T cells enriched from blood (not recorded which). All receptors come from a man in his fifties who had recovered from COVID-19.

This sequence joins TRBV5-1 and TRBJ1-2; 7 bases line up with TRBD1. CDR1 and CDR2 (germline): SGHRS, YFSETQ. Losses at the gene ends were 4 bases for V and 8 bases for J; bases not matched to a gene: 8. The CDR3 has 13 amino acids. The CDR3 protein is CASSIGQEGGYTF. As DNA, the CDR3 is TGCGCCAGCAGCATTGGACAGGAGGGAGGCTACACCTTC.

The CDR3 coding sequence is TGCGCCAGCAGCCAAACCAGGGGGTTGGAGCCCCAGCATTTT. Protein sequence: CASSQTRGLEPQHF. The chain recombines TRBV4-1 with TRBJ1-5; 7 nucleotides match TRBD1. Germline V gene data show CDR1 as MGHRA and CDR2 as YSYEKL. V lost 2 bases and J lost 8; bases outside the gene matches: 6. The CDR3 contains 14 residues.

CDR3 residues: CASSIQGQGNSPLHF. Here the CDR3 DNA reads TGTGCCAGTAGTATACAGGGACAGGGCAATTCACCCCTCCACTTT. This chain joins TRBV19 and TRBJ1-6; the match to TRBD1 covers 9 bases. J lost 7 bases, V lost 2 bases, and 3 bases had no gene match. In germline, CDR1 is LNHDA, CDR2 SQIVND (reference sequence). The CDR3 loop spans 15 amino acids.

V is TRBV2 and J is TRBJ1-1; 9 nucleotides agree with TRBD1. The CDR3 loop spans 13 amino acids. CDR1 is SNHLY, CDR2 FYNNEI, per germline. The V segment lost 6 bases and the J segment 1 base; nucleotides outside the gene matches: 0. CDR3 in DNA: TGTGCCAGCAGGACAGGGGGGAACACTGAAGCTTTCTTT. Amino acids: CASRTGGNTEAFF. The complete variable domain, with remaining parts taken from reference TRBV2 and TRBJ1-1, reads EPEVTQTPSHQVTQMGQEVILRCVPISNHLYFYWYRQILGQKVEFLVSFYNNEISEKSEIFDDQFSVERPDGSNFTLKIRSTKLEDSAMYFCASRTGGNTEAFFGQGTRLTVV.

The chain carries TRBV12-5 and TRBJ1-5; 7 bases are a match to TRBD1. In germline, CDR1 is LGHNT, CDR2 FRNRAP. The CDR3 runs 16 residues. The V gene end was trimmed by 6 bases and the J gene end by 2 bases; junction bases not matched to a gene: 10. The CDR3 DNA sequence: TGTGCTAGTGGCCACGACGAGGGGGCTGGCAATCAGCCCCAGCATTTT. Amino acids: CASGHDEGAGNQPQHF.

The CDR3 loop reads CASSPPSQSNEKLFF. CDR3 DNA sequence: TGTGCCAGCTCACCACCCTCACAGTCTAATGAAAAACTGTTTTTT. The J gene is TRBJ1-4, the V gene TRBV18; D is uncertain. Germline V gene lookup returns CDR1 KGHSH and CDR2 LQKENI. V lost 0 bases and J 3 bases, leaving 8 bases between the germline ends. The CDR3 totals 15 residues.

The chain joins TRBV2 to TRBJ1-1; 8 bases line up with TRBD1. This CDR3 spans 12 amino acids. CDR1 is SNHLY and CDR2 is FYNNEI in the germline V gene. J was trimmed by 10 bases and V by 8 bases; bases with no gene match: 9. The CDR3 loop is CASAGQGLAAFF. The CDR3 DNA sequence: TGTGCCAGCGCAGGACAGGGTCTCGCAGCTTTCTTT.

This rearrangement joins TRBV6-5 to TRBJ2-1; D not resolved. The CDR3 is made up of 12 amino acids. V lost 9 bases to trimming and J lost 9 bases, with 15 bases between them. Germline V gene lookup returns CDR1 MNHEY and CDR2 SVGAGI. CDR3 in DNA: TGTGCCAGTCATCGCGGTATCGGTGAGCAGTTCTTC. Residues: CASHRGIGEQFF.

In its sample, this clone was seen a few times. In DNA, the CDR3 is TGTGCCAGCAGCTTTTATCTCGTTTCGCAGGGCTCCTACTATGGCTACACCTTC. This gives the protein CASSFYLVSQGSYYGYTF. V is TRBV11-3 and J is TRBJ1-2; possible D gene TRBD1, 5 bases. CDR1 is SGHNT, CDR2 YENEEA, per germline. Trimming removed 3 bases from V and 3 bases from J, with 23 bases in between. The CDR3 spans 18 residues.

The chain couples TRBV6-5 to TRBJ1-6; TRBD1 might be the D (5 bases). This CDR3 comprises 13 residues. CDR1 and CDR2 from the germline V gene are MNHEY and SVGAGI. The V gene lost 7 bases and the J gene lost 6 bases, with 10 bases spanning the gap. The CDR3 is CASNTGLNSPLHF. Here the CDR3 DNA reads TGTGCCAGCAACACGGGACTTAATTCACCCCTCCACTTT.

This chain joins TRBV5-1 and TRBJ2-1; D may be TRBD2 (7 bases). Germline V gives CDR1 SGHRS, CDR2 YFSETQ. This CDR3 contains 14 residues. Trimming left V 4 bases short and J 6 bases short, with 14 bases between. Here the CDR3 reads CASSRGDYSNEQFF. In DNA form, the CDR3 reads TGCGCCAGCAGCAGGGGGGACTATTCCAATGAGCAGTTCTTC. The whole variable domain, filled in from reference TRBV5-1 and TRBJ2-1, reads KAGVTQTPRYLIKTRGQQVTLSCSPISGHRSVSWYQQTPGQGLQFLFEYFSETQRNKGNFPGRFSGRQFSNSRSEMNVSTLELGDSALYLCASSRGDYSNEQFFGPGTRLTVL.

This sequence joins TRBV19 and TRBJ1-2; 7 bases match TRBD1. The CDR3 consists of 15 residues. Germline V gives CDR1 LNHDA, CDR2 SQIVND (reference sequence). J gave up 0 bases and V 5 bases, and 6 bases lay outside the gene matches. The CDR3 loop reads CASSPWDRANYGYTF. The CDR3 nucleotides read TGTGCCAGTAGTCCATGGGACAGAGCTAACTATGGCTACACCTTC.

This chain uses TRBV10-3 with TRBJ2-1, with 9 bases identical to TRBD1. V was pared by 8 bases and J by 4 bases, with 12 bases of the junction left unmatched. This CDR3 contains 16 residues. The V gene's germline CDR1 is ENHRY and CDR2 SYGVKD. This CDR3 reads CAIGTQGARGYNEQFF. The CDR3 nucleotides are TGTGCCATCGGGACACAGGGGGCAAGAGGTTACAATGAGCAGTTCTTC.

CDR3 sequence: CASSQDRTGAYEQYF. The CDR3 nucleotides read TGTGCCAGCAGCCAAGATCGGACAGGGGCCTACGAGCAGTACTTC. The chain employs TRBV3-1 (or the pseudogene TRBV3-2) and TRBJ2-7; 9 nucleotides match TRBD1. The CDR3 contains 15 residues. Per germline, CDR1 LGHDT and CDR2 YNNKEL (reference sequence). The ends lost 0 bases at V and 2 bases at J; junction bases unmatched: 2.

The V gene is TRBV20-1, the J gene TRBJ2-1; possibly TRBD2 for D (5 bases). Between the trimmed V and J ends, which lost 5 bases and 9 bases, there was a span of 11 bases. The CDR3 is 11 amino acids. The germline V gene encodes CDR1 DFQATT and CDR2 SNEGSKA (reference sequence). The CDR3 nucleotides are TGCAGTGCTGAGGACTTCCTTGAGCAGTTCTTC. Its translation is CSAEDFLEQFF.

The J gene is TRBJ1-1, the V gene TRBV5-6, with unresolved D. The CDR3 length is 17 residues. V was pared by 0 bases and J by 4 bases, with 19 bases between. Germline CDR1 reads SGHDT; CDR2 reads YYEEEE. For the CDR3, the DNA is TGTGCCAGCAGCTTGGCGGGGATGTGGACCCTTTCCACTGAAGCTTTCTTT. This translates into CASSLAGMWTLSTEAFF.

The genes are TRBV5-1 and TRBJ2-1; 8 nucleotides align to TRBD1. The CDR3 consists of 15 residues. Germline loops: CDR1 SGHRS, CDR2 YFSETQ. J gave up 0 bases and V 4 bases, and 3 bases lay outside the gene matches. The CDR3 nucleotides are TGCGCCAGCAGCCCGACAGGGGACTCCTACAATGAGCAGTTCTTC. Residues: CASSPTGDSYNEQFF.

The chain carries TRBV3-1 (or the pseudogene TRBV3-2) and TRBJ1-2, with TRBD1 matching 9 bases. V lost 4 bases and J lost 3; bases outside the gene matches: 6. Germline V lookup: CDR1 LGHDT, CDR2 YNNKEL (reference sequence). The CDR3 sequence is 15 residues long. The CDR3 reads CASSPSDRGDYGYTF. Here the CDR3 DNA reads TGTGCCAGCAGCCCCTCGGACAGGGGAGACTATGGCTACACCTTC.

CDR3 coding DNA: TGTGCCAGCAGAGCACAGGGTATCGCTGAAGCTTTCTTT. As protein: CASRAQGIAEAFF. The rearrangement links TRBV6-5 to TRBJ1-1, with D perhaps TRBD1 (6 bases). The germline V gene has CDR1 MNHEY and CDR2 SVGAGI. The CDR3 contains 13 residues. Deletions cut 6 bases from V and 6 bases from J, with 14 bases between.

The chain has TRBV18 and TRBJ2-1, with 11 bases matching TRBD2. CDR1 and CDR2 (germline): KGHSH, LQKENI. The CDR3 runs to 15 residues. Trimming cost V 3 bases and J 8 bases; bases outside gene matches: 6. The CDR3: CASSPHSGGAYEQFF. The CDR3 region has the DNA TGTGCCAGCTCACCTCATAGCGGGGGGGCATATGAGCAGTTCTTC.

The chain joins TRBV12-3 or TRBV12-4 to TRBJ2-5, with D possibly TRBD2 on 6 matching bases. Trimming took off 6 bases at V and 7 bases at J, with 12 bases between the two ends. This CDR3 comprises 12 residues. CDR3 DNA: TGTGCCAGCAGCGCCGGGGAGGCGACCCAGTACTTC. Amino acids: CASSAGEATQYF.

This chain uses TRBV5-1 with TRBJ2-7, with TRBD1 as a possible D gene (5 bases). The length of the CDR3 is 15 residues. Germline assignment: CDR1 SGHRS and CDR2 YFSETQ. Trimming cost V 1 base and J 0 bases, with 11 bases left between them. The CDR3, as DNA: TGCGCCAGCAGCTTGACAGGCCAGAGCTCCTACGAGCAGTACTTC. This translates into CASSLTGQSSYEQYF.

The CDR3 here is CASSRDTYYGYTF. CDR3 nucleotides: TGTGCCAGTAGTAGGGACACCTACTATGGCTACACCTTC. V gene TRBV19 combines with J gene TRBJ1-2; the D gene is possibly TRBD1 (6 bases). Germline CDR1 is LNHDA and CDR2 is SQIVND (reference sequence). The CDR3 covers 13 residues. Trimming took 4 bases from V and 3 from J, leaving 9 bases between them.

This clone appeared a few times. The chain employs TRBV7-9 and TRBJ1-5; 11 bases are shared with TRBD1. CDR1 is SEHNR, CDR2 FQNEAQ, per germline (reference sequence). The CDR3 consists of 15 residues. V shed 6 bases, J shed 6 bases, and the junction held 7 bases outside the gene matches. CDR3 in DNA: TGTGCCAGCAGTCCGGGACAGGGGGACTTTCAGCCCCAGCATTTT. It yields the protein CASSPGQGDFQPQHF.

This clone turned up a few times. V and J are TRBV10-2 and TRBJ2-1; TRBD1 aligns across 11 bases. Trimming at V came to 3 bases and at J to 9 bases, leaving 10 bases not matched to a gene. CDR1 and CDR2 (germline): WSHSY, SAAADI. CDR3 length: 16 amino acids. The CDR3 reads CASSDPGTGGGREQFF. CDR3 bases: TGCGCCAGCAGTGACCCCGGGACAGGGGGAGGACGTGAGCAGTTCTTC.